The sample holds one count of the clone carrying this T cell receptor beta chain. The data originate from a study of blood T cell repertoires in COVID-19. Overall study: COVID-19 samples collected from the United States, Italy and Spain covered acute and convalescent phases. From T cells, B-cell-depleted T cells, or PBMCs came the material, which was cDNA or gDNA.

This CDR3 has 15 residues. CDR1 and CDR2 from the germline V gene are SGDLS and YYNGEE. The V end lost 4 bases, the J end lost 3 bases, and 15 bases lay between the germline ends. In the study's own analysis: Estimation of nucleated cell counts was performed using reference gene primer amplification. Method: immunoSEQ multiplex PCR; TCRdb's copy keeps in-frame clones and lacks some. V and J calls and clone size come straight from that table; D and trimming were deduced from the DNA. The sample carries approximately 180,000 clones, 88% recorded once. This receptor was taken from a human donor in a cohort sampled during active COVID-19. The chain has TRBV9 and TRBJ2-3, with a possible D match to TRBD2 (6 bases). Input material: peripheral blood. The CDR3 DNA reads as TGTGCCAGCAGCCTCAACGGCGGGGAGACAGATACGCAGTATTTT. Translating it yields CASSLNGGETDTQYF.